Listed below are T cell receptor beta chains from one sample, sequenced in a study of T cell repertoires in ileal Crohn's disease. Repertoires were generated with immunoSEQ multiplex PCR, while TCRdb's copy carries only in-frame clones and drops some. The table shows some 15,000 clones, with about 66% occurring only once. The source material was ileal tissue. The receptors originated from an adult with Crohn's disease. CDR3s include the opening cysteine and the closing phenylalanine or tryptophan. D genes are given only for firm matches. Expanded clones are given a class, and other clones once, few, many or no size at all.

d_call: TRBD1
j_call: TRBJ2-6
cdr3_length: 15
clone_size: few
v_call: TRBV18
cdr3_aa: CASSPGQGGANVLTF
cdr3_nt: TGTGCCAGCTCACCGGGACAGGGTGGGGCCAACGTCCTGACTTTC

d_call: TRBD1
j_call: TRBJ1-2
cdr3_length: 17
clone_size: once
v_call: TRBV18
cdr3_aa: CASSPTTGGGSGYGYTF
cdr3_nt: TGTGCCAGCTCACCGACCACAGGGGGGGGCTCTGGCTATGGCTACACCTTC

d_call: TRBD1
j_call: TRBJ2-7
cdr3_length: 16
clone_size: once
v_call: TRBV7-9
cdr3_aa: CASSGAKGQFYYEQYF
cdr3_nt: TGTGCCAGCAGCGGTGCCAAGGGACAGTTCTACTACGAGCAGTACTTC

d_call: TRBD1
j_call: TRBJ2-3
cdr3_length: 14
clone_size: NA
v_call: TRBV28
cdr3_aa: CASGGTGYTDTQYF
cdr3_nt: TGTGCCAGCGGGGGGACAGGTTACACAGATACGCAGTATTTT

d_call: TRBD1
j_call: TRBJ2-4
cdr3_length: 13
clone_size: NA
v_call: TRBV7-2
cdr3_aa: CASSSTGGNIQYF
cdr3_nt: TGTGCCAGCAGTTCCACAGGGGGGAACATTCAGTACTTC

d_call: TRBD2
j_call: TRBJ2-7
cdr3_length: 14
clone_size: NA
v_call: TRBV5-1
cdr3_aa: CASSLAGGPFEQYF
cdr3_nt: TGCGCCAGCAGCTTGGCGGGAGGGCCGTTCGAGCAGTACTTC

d_call: TRBD2
j_call: TRBJ2-3
cdr3_length: 14
clone_size: once
v_call: TRBV7-3
cdr3_aa: CASSPGLAADTQYF
cdr3_nt: TGTGCCAGCAGCCCCGGACTAGCGGCAGATACGCAGTATTTT

d_call: TRBD2
j_call: TRBJ2-1
cdr3_length: 19
clone_size: NA
v_call: TRBV11-2
cdr3_aa: CASSPGLAGYTSSYNEQFF
cdr3_nt: TGTGCCAGCAGCCCCGGACTAGCGGGATATACCAGCTCCTACAATGAGCAGTTCTTC

d_call: TRBD2
j_call: TRBJ2-1
cdr3_length: 15
clone_size: few
v_call: TRBV10-3
cdr3_aa: CAISDSGLAGGPGLF
cdr3_nt: TGTGCCATCAGTGACTCTGGACTAGCGGGAGGGCCGGGGCTCTTC

d_call: TRBD2
j_call: TRBJ2-7
cdr3_length: 13
clone_size: NA
v_call: TRBV2
cdr3_aa: CASMRLAGGEQYF
cdr3_nt: TGTGCCAGCATGAGGCTAGCGGGGGGCGAGCAGTACTTC

d_call: TRBD1
j_call: TRBJ1-6
cdr3_length: 14
clone_size: NA
v_call: TRBV6-1
cdr3_aa: CASRPGQLNSPLHF
cdr3_nt: TGTGCCAGCAGGCCGGGACAGTTAAATTCACCCCTCCACTTT

d_call: NA
j_call: TRBJ2-4
cdr3_length: 15
clone_size: NA
v_call: TRBV27
cdr3_aa: CASSLSSLVKNIQYF
cdr3_nt: TGTGCCAGCAGTTTATCGTCTCTAGTGAAAAACATTCAGTACTTC

d_call: TRBD1
j_call: TRBJ1-2
cdr3_length: 13
clone_size: NA
v_call: TRBV6-6
cdr3_aa: CASIIGTGRGYTF
cdr3_nt: TGTGCCAGCATTATAGGGACAGGTCGCGGCTACACCTTC

d_call: TRBD2
j_call: TRBJ2-1
cdr3_length: 15
clone_size: NA
v_call: TRBV6-4
cdr3_aa: CASSDGTRDYNEQFF
cdr3_nt: TGTGCCAGCAGTGACGGGACTAGAGACTACAATGAGCAGTTCTTC

d_call: TRBD2
j_call: TRBJ2-3
cdr3_length: 15
clone_size: once
v_call: TRBV2
cdr3_aa: CASRDGRASTDTQYF
cdr3_nt: TGTGCCAGCAGAGACGGGAGGGCTAGCACAGATACGCAGTATTTT

d_call: NA
j_call: TRBJ1-2
cdr3_length: 15
clone_size: NA
v_call: TRBV5-4
cdr3_aa: CASSPPAQGLFGYTF
cdr3_nt: TGTGCCAGCAGCCCCCCCGCTCAGGGTCTTTTTGGCTACACCTTC

d_call: TRBD1
j_call: TRBJ2-5
cdr3_length: 16
clone_size: NA
v_call: TRBV10-3
cdr3_aa: CAISEPGTGGGETQYF
cdr3_nt: TGTGCCATCAGTGAACCCGGGACAGGGGGTGGGGAGACCCAGTACTTC

d_call: TRBD2
j_call: TRBJ2-7
cdr3_length: 17
clone_size: few
v_call: TRBV30
cdr3_aa: CAWSVLNLTSGRNEQYF
cdr3_nt: TGTGCCTGGAGTGTCCTTAATCTGACTAGCGGGAGAAACGAGCAGTACTTC

d_call: NA
j_call: TRBJ2-3
cdr3_length: 12
clone_size: NA
v_call: TRBV6-5
cdr3_aa: CASRGGTDTQYF
cdr3_nt: TGTGCCAGCAGGGGGGGAACAGATACGCAGTATTTT

d_call: TRBD2
j_call: TRBJ2-2
cdr3_length: 14
clone_size: NA
v_call: TRBV28
cdr3_aa: CATYRPGEGGELFF
cdr3_nt: TGTGCCACCTACCGCCCGGGGGAGGGCGGGGAGCTGTTTTTT

d_call: TRBD1
j_call: TRBJ1-2
cdr3_length: 16
clone_size: NA
v_call: TRBV18
cdr3_aa: CASSPRGRSASDGYTF
cdr3_nt: TGTGCCAGCTCACCAAGGGGGCGTTCTGCGTCCGATGGCTACACCTTC

d_call: NA
j_call: TRBJ2-5
cdr3_length: 15
clone_size: once
v_call: TRBV21-1
cdr3_aa: CASSKLGQGLETQYF
cdr3_nt: TGTGCCAGCAGCAAACTGGGACAGGGATTGGAGACCCAGTACTTC

d_call: TRBD1
j_call: TRBJ2-1
cdr3_length: 13
clone_size: NA
v_call: TRBV25-1
cdr3_aa: CASKGQGNNEQFF
cdr3_nt: TGTGCCAGCAAGGGACAGGGAAACAATGAGCAGTTCTTC

d_call: NA
j_call: TRBJ2-7
cdr3_length: 16
clone_size: NA
v_call: TRBV5-1
cdr3_aa: CASSGRGRATSYEQYF
cdr3_nt: TGCGCCAGCAGCGGACGGGGTCGAGCCACCTCCTACGAGCAGTACTTC

d_call: TRBD1
j_call: TRBJ1-5
cdr3_length: 15
clone_size: few
v_call: TRBV19
cdr3_aa: CASSIEDRSYQPQHF
cdr3_nt: TGTGCCAGTAGTATAGAGGACAGGTCTTATCAGCCCCAGCATTTT

d_call: NA
j_call: TRBJ1-2
cdr3_length: 13
clone_size: once
v_call: TRBV27
cdr3_aa: CASSLGANYGYTF
cdr3_nt: TGTGCCAGCAGTCTGGGGGCGAACTATGGCTACACCTTC

d_call: NA
j_call: TRBJ2-1
cdr3_length: 12
clone_size: few
v_call: TRBV6-5
cdr3_aa: CASSEGRNEQFF
cdr3_nt: TGTGCCAGCAGCGAGGGTCGTAATGAGCAGTTCTTC

d_call: NA
j_call: TRBJ1-1
cdr3_length: 15
clone_size: NA
v_call: TRBV7-9
cdr3_aa: CASSQSDFVAREAFF
cdr3_nt: TGTGCCAGCAGCCAGTCGGATTTCGTGGCGAGGGAAGCTTTCTTT

d_call: NA
j_call: TRBJ2-1
cdr3_length: 12
clone_size: NA
v_call: TRBV6-1
cdr3_aa: CASSESSNEQFF
cdr3_nt: TGTGCCAGCAGTGAATCTAGTAATGAGCAGTTCTTC